These 23 T cell receptor beta chains share one sample of origin, sequenced in a study of tumor-infiltrating lymphocytes in primary liver carcinoma. TCR beta cDNA was prepared out of roughly 0.5 ug total RNA by means of a constant-region primer. ARM-PCR was slightly modified, and three nested multiplex PCR rounds with it gave rise to the TCR beta libraries. TRBV1-TRBV30 forward primers paired with a C-beta reverse primer drove the first two PCR rounds, about 10 cycles each. TCRdb re-analysed the multiplex PCR reads in MiXCR, keeping a single row per CDR3 protein. The table includes approximately 300,000 distinct CDR3 sequences, 60% to 80% detected once. It was unsorted whole blood that yielded blood RNA, and germline DNA was also extracted. Sequenced input: peripheral blood. All receptors come from a man aged 35 to 55 with primary liver carcinoma and hepatitis B virus infection.

A few counts support this clonotype. At one boundary the junction diverges from the germline segment, which might be a read error. CDR3 sequence (DNA): TGTGCCAGCAGTCCGGGACAGGGCTCCTACGAGCAGTGCTTC. Its protein product is CASSPGQGSYEQCF. The gene calls are TRBV6-5 and TRBJ2-7; 9 bases align to TRBD1. The CDR3 spans 14 residues. The germline V gene encodes CDR1 MNHEY and CDR2 SVGAGI.

This clonotype occurred once. This could be a read error, since a much larger clone is one nucleotide away. This CDR3 fails to terminate in the conserved phenylalanine or tryptophan, so it likely reflects a read error. The genes are TRBV12-3 or TRBV12-4 and TRBJ2-3; tentatively, D is TRBD1 or TRBD2 (5 bases each). The CDR3 runs to 13 residues. With 6 bases removed from V and 0 bases from J, the gap between germline ends came to 7 bases. The CDR3 DNA is TGTGCCAGCAGACGGGACAGCACAGATACGCAGTATCTT. Protein: CASRRDSTDTQYL.

Comment on this clonotype: Just one base apart from a much larger clone, this may be a read error. No conserved phenylalanine or tryptophan ends this CDR3, so it is likely a read error. The chain has TRBV6-2 or TRBV6-3 and TRBJ1-1; tentative D call: TRBD1 (5 bases). The CDR3 length is 14 residues. Germline V CDR1 and CDR2: MNHEY, SVGEGT. Trimming stripped 4 bases from V and 1 base from J, with 10 bases between. This CDR3 reads CASSLRGTNTEAFS. The CDR3 DNA reads as TGTGCCAGCAGTTTAAGGGGTACGAACACTGAAGCTTTCTCT.

Comment on this clonotype: The CDR3 does not close with the conserved phenylalanine or tryptophan, likely indicating a read error. The rearrangement joins TRBV7-9 to TRBJ1-2; the D is unclear. CDR1 and CDR2 from the germline V gene are SEHNR and FQNEAQ (reference sequence). This CDR3 has 12 residues. CDR3 bases: TGTTCCGGCAGCTTACTAGTGCGTGGCTACACCCTC. Amino acids: CSGSLLVRGYTL.

This clonotype appeared a few times. The chain couples TRBV12-3 or TRBV12-4 to TRBJ2-5, with 8 bases identical to TRBD1. The CDR3 spans 12 residues. V gave up 7 bases and J gave up 2 bases; unmatched junction bases: 0. The CDR3 loop reads CASNRGQETQYF. In DNA, the CDR3 is TGTGCCAGCAACAGGGGGCAAGAGACCCAGTACTTC.

This clonotype was detected only once. This likely comes from a read error, as the CDR3 has no conserved phenylalanine or tryptophan at its end. The chain is built from TRBV5-1 and TRBJ2-1, with D possibly TRBD2 on 5 matching bases. Trimming removed 2 bases from V and 0 bases from J, with 9 bases in between. CDR1 is SGHRS, CDR2 YFSETQ, per germline. The CDR3 is 15 amino acids. CDR3 residues: CASSFDGSSYNEQFS. The CDR3 bases are TGCGCCAGCAGCTTTGATGGGAGCTCCTACAATGAGCAGTTCTCC.

A word on this clonotype: This may be a read error: a much more frequent sequence differs by one nucleotide. The V gene is TRBV6-1, the J gene TRBJ1-5, with TRBD1 as a possible D gene (6 bases). CDR3 length equals 14 residues. Germline assignment: CDR1 MNHNS and CDR2 SASEGT. CDR3 protein: CASSEAYRDQTQHF. The CDR3 bases are TGTGCCAGCAGTGAAGCGTACAGGGATCAGACCCAGCATTTT.

This clonotype was counted at least ten times. The rearrangement links TRBV10-2 to TRBJ2-7; a possible D gene is TRBD2 (5 bases). The germline V gene encodes CDR1 WSHSY and CDR2 SAAADI. The germline V and J ends were trimmed by 6 bases and 6 bases, with 12 bases remaining between them. The CDR3 consists of 12 residues. The CDR3 is CASSLQGGEQYF. The CDR3 DNA follows: TGCGCCAGCAGCCTACAAGGAGGCGAGCAGTACTTC.

Of note for this clonotype: A much larger clone differs by one base, so this may be a read error. This sequence joins TRBV6-2 or TRBV6-3 and TRBJ2-1, with 10 nucleotides matching TRBD2. V lost 6 bases to trimming and J lost 9 bases; unmatched junction nucleotides: 17. The germline V gene encodes CDR1 MNHEY and CDR2 SVGEGT. The CDR3 length is 17 residues. The CDR3 region has the DNA TGTGCCAGCAGCGAACTATCCGCTAGCGGGGGATTGTGTGAGCAGTTCTTC. Translation: CASSELSASGGLCEQFF.

This clonotype was seen a few times. V gene TRBV28 combines with J gene TRBJ2-3; D uncertain. The CDR3 is made up of 13 amino acids. V was pared by 4 bases and J by 0 bases, with 5 bases between. Germline V CDR1 and CDR2: MDHEN, SYDVKM. The CDR3 DNA reads TGTGCCAGCAGTTCATCTAGCACAGATACGCAGTATTTT. Translation: CASSSSSTDTQYF.

To note about this clonotype: This may arise from a read error, as a much more abundant clone is one base away. The gene calls are TRBV6-2 or TRBV6-3 and TRBJ1-1, with D perhaps matching TRBD1 (5 bases). The CDR3 is made up of 12 amino acids. Looked up from germline, CDR1 is MNHEY and CDR2 is SVGEGT. CDR3 residues: CASRDSGTETFF. CDR3 DNA sequence: TGTGCCAGCAGAGACAGTGGGACTGAAACTTTCTTT.

This clonotype was recorded once. A much larger clone differs by one base, so this may be a read error. The rearrangement joins TRBV12-3 or TRBV12-4 to TRBJ2-1, with D possibly being TRBD2 (6 bases). V was pared by 6 bases and J by 6 bases, with 15 bases between. The CDR3 contains 14 residues. This CDR3 is CASRISRRGNEQFF. The CDR3 region has the DNA TGTGCCAGCAGGATTAGCAGGAGGGGCAATGAGCAGTTCTTC.

Of note for this clonotype: A much larger clone is a single base away; this may be a read error. The chain recombines TRBV12-3 or TRBV12-4 with TRBJ2-7, with D tentatively TRBD1 or TRBD2 (5 bases each). V was cut by 7 bases and J by 1 base, with 14 bases left in between. This CDR3 region has 14 residues. CDR3 loop: CASTSYWGSYEQYF. Here the CDR3 DNA reads TGTGCCAGCACTTCTTACTGGGGGTCCTACGAGCAGTACTTC.

This sequence joins TRBV13 and TRBJ1-1; D gene ambiguous. Germline assignment: CDR1 PRHDT and CDR2 FYEKMQ (reference sequence). Deletions cut 9 bases from V and 3 bases from J, with 17 bases between. CDR3 length: 14 amino acids. The CDR3 DNA reads TGTGCCAGTAGCGTTGCCGGGGAGGACACTGAAGCTTTCTTT. This gives the protein CASSVAGEDTEAFF.

This clonotype was seen at least ten times. The chain recombines TRBV6-2 or TRBV6-3 with TRBJ2-7; TRBD1 might be the D (5 bases). The germline V gene encodes CDR1 MNHEY and CDR2 SVGEGT. V lost 5 bases, J lost 6 bases, and 11 bases lay in between. The CDR3 has 12 residues. The CDR3 spells CASSQRQSEQYF. In DNA form, the CDR3 reads TGTGCCAGCAGTCAAAGACAGTCCGAGCAGTACTTC.

As concerns this clonotype: A much more abundant neighbour one base away suggests this may be a read error. The rearrangement joins TRBV6-2 or TRBV6-3 to TRBJ2-2, with D unclear. The CDR3 has 13 residues. Germline assignment: CDR1 MNHEY and CDR2 SVGEGT. The V end lost 4 bases, the J end lost 3 bases, and 6 bases lay between the germline ends. CDR3 region: CASSSAYTGELFF. CDR3 sequence (DNA): TGTGCCAGCAGTTCAGCATACACCGGGGAGCTGTTTTTT.

The J gene is TRBJ1-2, the V gene TRBV7-2; D is unresolved. Germline V gene sequence: CDR1 SGHTA, CDR2 FQGNSA. CDR3 size: 12 residues. Deletions cut 3 bases from V and 8 bases from J, with 10 bases between. CDR3 protein: CASSLMRTGYTF. The CDR3 bases are TGTGCCAGCAGCTTGATGAGGACCGGCTACACCTTC.

In the case of this clonotype: This may arise from a read error, as a much more abundant clone is one base away. The rearrangement uses TRBV6-2 or TRBV6-3 and TRBJ2-6; TRBD2 matches at 8 bases. There are 18 residues in the CDR3. The trim removed 7 bases at V and 4 bases at J, leaving 15 bases unmatched. Germline V gene lookup returns CDR1 MNHEY and CDR2 SVGEGT. In nucleotides, the CDR3 is TGTGCCAGCACCTCTAGCGGGCTCTTGAATCTGGGGGCCAACGTCCTGACTTTC. Translating it yields CASTSSGLLNLGANVLTF.

The chain joins TRBV11-1 to TRBJ2-7, with a weak D call TRBD2 (6 bases). The CDR3 consists of 12 residues. Trimming took 8 bases from V and 10 from J, leaving 18 bases between them. The germline CDR1 and CDR2 sequences are SGHAT and FQDESV (reference sequence). CDR3 sequence reads: CASGGKRSYQYF. The CDR3 DNA is TGTGCCAGCGGGGGGAAGCGATCCTACCAGTACTTC. Full variable domain (rest looked up from reference TRBV11-1 and TRBJ2-7): EAEVAQSPRYKITEKSQAVAFWCDPISGHATLYWYRQILGQGPELLVQFQDESVVDDSQLPKDRFSAERLKGVDSTLKIQPAELGDSAMYLCASGGKRSYQYFGPGTRLTVT.

This chain uses TRBV6-5 with TRBJ2-7; 8 bases line up with TRBD1. The J segment lost 7 bases and the V segment lost 5 bases, leaving 16 bases of the junction unmatched. CDR3 length equals 16 residues. Germline V gene sequence: CDR1 MNHEY, CDR2 SVGAGI. CDR3 in amino acids: CASSAQPGQAFGEQYF. CDR3 DNA sequence: TGTGCCAGCAGTGCTCAACCGGGACAGGCATTCGGGGAGCAGTACTTC.

Comment on this clonotype: The junction departs from germline at one end; a sequencing error may be responsible. The rearrangement uses TRBV6-6 and TRBJ2-7; D might be TRBD1 (5 bases). Per the germline V gene, CDR1 is MNHNY and CDR2 is SVGAGI (reference sequence). CDR3 length: 14 residues. In nucleotides, the CDR3 is TGTGCCAGGAGTTCCACAGGTACCTCCTACGAACAGTACTTC. It is translated as CARSSTGTSYEQYF.

The chain couples TRBV7-6 to TRBJ1-5; a weak D match, TRBD1 (6 bases). Trimming left V 2 bases short and J 3 bases short, with 17 bases between. Germline CDR1 is SGHVS and CDR2 is FNYEAQ. CDR3 size: 17 residues. CDR3 in amino acids: CASSLPDRRTDNQPQHF. CDR3 in DNA: TGTGCCAGCAGCTTACCCGACCGGAGGACAGACAATCAGCCCCAGCATTTT.

The rearrangement joins TRBV9 to TRBJ2-3; TRBD1 might be the D (6 bases). This CDR3 region has 17 residues. Deletions cut 3 bases from V and 2 bases from J, with 19 bases between. Germline V gene lookup returns CDR1 SGDLS and CDR2 YYNGEE. CDR3 loop: CASSARGQTRPTDTQYF. The CDR3 DNA is TGTGCCAGCAGCGCACGAGGACAGACCAGACCCACAGATACGCAGTATTTT.